The TCR beta chain described here comes from a study of cytomegalovirus exposure and HLA in healthy donors. The V segment lost 2 bases and the J segment 6 bases; nucleotides outside the gene matches: 8. The CDR3 totals 15 residues. Germline CDR1 is GTSNPN and CDR2 is SVGIG (reference sequence). PCR used 60 Vbeta primers and 13 Jbeta primers. Sequencing was performed with immunoSEQ multiplex PCR; in TCRdb, only in-frame clones are kept and a portion is missing. The repertoire holds some 150,000 clones, nearly 80% seen once, with approximately 6% in the top ten. The sequence came from a man between 35 and 55 years old in good health and CMV-seropositive. Sequenced input: PBMCs. The rearrangement joins TRBV30 to TRBJ1-5, with 9 bases matching TRBD1. Written as DNA, the CDR3 is TGTGCCTGGAGTCAACAGGGGGCGCACACTCAGCCCCAGCATTTT. Its protein is CAWSQQGAHTQPQHF. Supplemented by reference TRBV30 and TRBJ1-5, the full variable domain reads SQTIHQWPATLVQPVGSPLSLECTVEGTSNPNLYWYRQAAGRGLQLLFYSVGIGQISSEVPQNLSASRPQDRQFILSSKKLLLSDSGFYLCAWSQQGAHTQPQHFGDGTRLSIL.